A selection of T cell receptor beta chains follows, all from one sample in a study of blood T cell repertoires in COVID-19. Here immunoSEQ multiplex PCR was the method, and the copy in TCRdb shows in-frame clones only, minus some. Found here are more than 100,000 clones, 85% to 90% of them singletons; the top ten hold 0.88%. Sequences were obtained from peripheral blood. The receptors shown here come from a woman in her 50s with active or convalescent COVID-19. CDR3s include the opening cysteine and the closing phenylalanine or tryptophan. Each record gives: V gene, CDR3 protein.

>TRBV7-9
CASSSNRDSPLHF
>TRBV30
CAWSKLQGSGNTIYF
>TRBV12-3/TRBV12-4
CASSPLAMNEQFF
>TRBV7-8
CASSSGSIVTEAFF
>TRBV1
CTSSQGTGAGEQYF
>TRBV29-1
CSVEKGAQAF
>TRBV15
CATSRDGPSGRALNIQYF
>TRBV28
CATETSGSSYEQYF
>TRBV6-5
CASSQQRGSGNTIYF
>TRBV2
CANTGQGASGANVLTF
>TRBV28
CASSHGLAGRPYEQYF
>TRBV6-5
CASAEDNTGELFF
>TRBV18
CASSGSERGQYF
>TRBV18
CASSAQWTSGNRETQYF
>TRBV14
CASSRRIGTSGSKNTGELFF
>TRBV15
CATSRVSGRDNEQFF
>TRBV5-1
CASSIQGNSGNTIYF
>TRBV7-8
CASSEGQILNYGYTF